The 25 T cell receptor beta chains presented below share a single source sample, sequenced in a study of vaccination effects on CD4 cells after COVID-19. No antigen has been identified for these receptors. Pools of viral peptides were used by the ViraFEST assay to expand antigen-specific CD4+ T cells ahead of sequencing. Following 10 days of culture, CD4+ T cells were isolated. According to the study, vaccine recipients showed no prior SARS-CoV-2 infection and negative nucleocapsid antibodies. The repertoire was sequenced with immunoSEQ multiplex PCR; TCRdb's copy has only in-frame clones and lacks some. The table includes tens of thousands of clones, roughly 76% detected once. The sample was CD4+ T cells from PBMCs cultured with HCoV-NL63 spike peptides, taken before COVID-19 vaccination. All receptors derive from a human donor who received a COVID-19 vaccine.

This clone occurred a few times. This chain joins TRBV5-6 and TRBJ1-5; tentative D call: TRBD1 (5 bases). V lost 1 base and J lost 1, with 9 bases in between. Per the germline V gene, CDR1 is SGHDT and CDR2 is YYEEEE. The CDR3 loop spans 15 amino acids. Written as DNA, the CDR3 is TGTGCCAGCAGCTTGCGAGGGACGAGCAATCAGCCCCAGCATTTT. It yields the protein CASSLRGTSNQPQHF.

The V call is TRBV28, the J call TRBJ2-7; D might be TRBD1 or TRBD2, each matching 6 bases. V was cut by 7 bases and J by 9 bases, with 16 bases left in between. The CDR3 extends over 12 amino acids. The germline V gene has CDR1 MDHEN and CDR2 SYDVKM. The CDR3 nucleotides are TGTGCCAGCACCGCGGGATGGGGGCCGCAGTACGTC. It translates to CASTAGWGPQYV.

The chain combines TRBV20-1 with TRBJ2-5; D gene uncertain. Germline V gene data show CDR1 as DFQATT and CDR2 as SNEGSKA (reference sequence). Trimming took off 3 bases at V and 5 bases at J, with 10 bases between the two ends. The CDR3 totals 12 residues. The CDR3 region is CSASNMRETQYF. Here the CDR3 DNA reads TGCAGTGCTAGTAACATGCGCGAGACCCAGTACTTC.

The gene calls are TRBV19 and TRBJ2-1; perhaps TRBD1 as D (5 bases). The V gene lost 2 bases and the J gene lost 7 bases, with 9 bases spanning the gap. CDR1 LNHDA and CDR2 SQIVND come from the germline V gene (reference sequence). CDR3 length: 13 amino acids. CDR3 bases: TGTGCCAGTAGTATAAGACAGTGGAATGAGCAGTTCTTC. Translated, it gives CASSIRQWNEQFF.

The chain links TRBV19 to TRBJ2-1, with D uncertain. Germline V gives CDR1 LNHDA, CDR2 SQIVND (reference sequence). There are 13 residues in the CDR3. Trimming removed 5 bases from V and 5 bases from J, with 10 bases in between. CDR3 coding DNA: TGTGCCAGTAGTTGGAACAAAAACAATGAGCAGTTCTTC. It yields the protein CASSWNKNNEQFF.

V gene TRBV6-2 or TRBV6-3 combines with J gene TRBJ1-5; TRBD1 might be the D (5 bases). The CDR3 sequence is 14 residues long. Trimming cost V 2 bases and J 1 base, with 6 bases left between them. Germline lookup yields CDR1 MNHEY and CDR2 SVGEGT. CDR3 DNA sequence: TGTGCCAGCAGTTACGGGACGAGCAATCAGCCCCAGCATTTT. Its translation is CASSYGTSNQPQHF.

V usage is TRBV24-1 and J usage is TRBJ2-3; no definite D call. Germline V gene lookup returns CDR1 KGHDR and CDR2 SFDVKD. CDR3 length: 14 amino acids. The V end lost 2 bases, the J end lost 2 bases, and 7 bases lay between the germline ends. The CDR3 DNA follows: TGTGCCACCAGTGATTCGGGCCTCACAGATACGCAGTATTTT. Residues: CATSDSGLTDTQYF.

The V and J genes are TRBV5-1 and TRBJ1-4, with D hard to call. This CDR3 is built from 14 residues. Germline lookup yields CDR1 SGHRS and CDR2 YFSETQ. V lost 5 bases, J lost 7 bases, and 15 bases lay in between. DNA of the CDR3: TGCGCCAGCAGTTCGGGGAGGGAGTTTGAAAAACTGTTTTTT. It specifies CASSSGREFEKLFF.

This chain joins TRBV2 and TRBJ2-5; weak D call: TRBD1 (6 bases). This CDR3 spans 14 amino acids. The germline V and J ends were trimmed by 1 base and 1 base, with 7 bases remaining between them. From germline, CDR1 is SNHLY and CDR2 FYNNEI. The CDR3 coding sequence is TGTGCCAGCAGTGAAGGGACAGTCCAAGAGACCCAGTACTTC. Its protein product is CASSEGTVQETQYF.

The chain links TRBV15 to TRBJ2-5, with D possibly being TRBD1 (6 bases). The CDR3 totals 14 residues. Trimming left V 0 bases short and J 3 bases short, with 8 bases between. Germline V gene sequence: CDR1 LNHNV, CDR2 YYDKDF (reference sequence). DNA for the CDR3: TGTGCCACCAGCAGAGATTCAGGGGAAGAGACCCAGTACTTC. Translating it yields CATSRDSGEETQYF.

The V gene is TRBV21-1, the J gene TRBJ2-7; TRBD1, the table's D call, was not compared with the DNA. TRBV21-1 is labeled a pseudogene. The CDR3 totals 15 residues. The CDR3 loop reads CASSPPDRVANEQYV. The CDR3 DNA follows: TGTGCCAGCAGCCCCCCGGACAGGGTGGCCAACGAGCAGTACGTC.

This sequence joins TRBV18 and TRBJ2-3, with 15 bases fitting TRBD2. CDR1 and CDR2 from the germline V gene are KGHSH and LQKENI. CDR3 length: 17 residues. Trimming cost V 0 bases and J 3 bases; bases outside gene matches: 1. This CDR3 reads CASSPPGLAGGTDTQYF. In DNA, the CDR3 is TGTGCCAGCTCACCACCGGGACTAGCGGGAGGAACAGATACGCAGTATTTT. Filled out from reference TRBV18 and TRBJ2-3, the complete variable domain reads NAGVMQNPRHLVRRRGQEARLRCSPMKGHSHVYWYRQLPEEGLKFMVYLQKENIIDESGMPKERFSAEFPKEGPSILRIQQVVRGDSAAYFCASSPPGLAGGTDTQYFGPGTRLTVL.

This clone was observed a single time. The CDR3 protein is CASTRDGGEETQYF. CDR3 sequence (DNA): TGTGCCAGCACGAGAGATGGGGGTGAAGAGACCCAGTACTTC. The gene calls are TRBV5-4 and TRBJ2-5; D may correspond to TRBD1 or TRBD2 (5 bases each). V gave up 6 bases and J gave up 3 bases, with 15 bases separating them. The germline V gene encodes CDR1 SGHNT and CDR2 YYREEE (reference sequence). The CDR3 has 14 residues. Using reference TRBV5-4 and TRBJ2-5 for the parts outside the CDR3, the full variable domain is ETGVTQSPTHLIKTRGQQVTLRCSSQSGHNTVSWYQQALGQGPQFIFQYYREEENGRGNFPPRFSGLQFPNYSSELNVNALELDDSALYLCASTRDGGEETQYFGPGTRLLVL.

This clone appeared a single time. V gene TRBV28 combines with J gene TRBJ2-5; 13 nucleotides agree with TRBD2. Losses at the gene ends were 5 bases for V and 5 bases for J; bases not matched to a gene: 8. The germline CDR1 and CDR2 sequences are MDHEN and SYDVKM. The CDR3 spans 16 residues. The CDR3 loop reads CASSMPGTSGVETQYF. The CDR3 DNA reads TGTGCCAGCAGTATGCCCGGGACTAGCGGGGTTGAGACCCAGTACTTC.

The chain links TRBV5-1 to TRBJ2-5, with 16 positions matching TRBD2. Germline V gives CDR1 SGHRS, CDR2 YFSETQ. This CDR3 region has 17 residues. Trimming cost V 2 bases and J 4 bases; bases outside gene matches: 5. Here the CDR3 reads CASSFGTSGGARETQYF. The CDR3 nucleotides are TGCGCCAGCAGCTTCGGGACTAGCGGGGGGGCCCGAGAGACCCAGTACTTC.

The chain couples TRBV27 to TRBJ1-6; tentatively, D is TRBD1 (5 bases). V was cut by 4 bases and J by 10 bases, with 14 bases left in between. The CDR3 loop spans 14 amino acids. Germline CDR1 MNHEY, CDR2 SMNVEV (reference sequence). The DNA for the CDR3 is TGTGCCAGCAGTTCGGGGGTGGGGGGGTCACCCCTCCACTTT. It yields the protein CASSSGVGGSPLHF.

The chain joins TRBV6-6 to TRBJ2-7; no definite D call. V was clipped by 0 bases and J by 2 bases, with 11 bases between them. There are 15 residues in the CDR3. Germline V gene lookup returns CDR1 MNHNY and CDR2 SVGAGI (reference sequence). CDR3 loop: CASSYSKGGTYEQYV. Here the CDR3 DNA reads TGTGCCAGCAGTTACTCGAAGGGCGGAACCTACGAGCAGTACGTC.

The chain has TRBV19 and TRBJ1-5, with D possibly matching TRBD1 (5 bases). Germline V CDR1 and CDR2: LNHDA, SQIVND (reference sequence). Trimming took off 2 bases at V and 4 bases at J, with 15 bases between the two ends. This CDR3 has 16 residues. CDR3 coding DNA: TGTGCCAGTAGTATAACCCCCGGGACGAAGAATCAGCCCCAGCATTTT. As protein: CASSITPGTKNQPQHF.

The chain uses TRBV19 and TRBJ1-5, with D tentatively TRBD1 (6 bases). Trimming pared 0 bases from V and 0 bases from J, leaving 12 bases between. The CDR3 is 17 residues long. Germline loops: CDR1 LNHDA, CDR2 SQIVND (reference sequence). CDR3 nucleotide sequence: TGTGCCAGTAGTATAGACGGCAGGGGAGATAGCAATCAGCCCCAGCATTTT. Translation gives CASSIDGRGDSNQPQHF.

This rearrangement joins TRBV5-6 to TRBJ2-7; possibly TRBD1 for D (6 bases). The CDR3 covers 16 residues. Trimming took off 1 base at V and 3 bases at J, with 17 bases between the two ends. Germline V CDR1 and CDR2: SGHDT, YYEEEE. The CDR3, as DNA: TGTGCCAGCAGCTTGACGATGGGGGCCGAAGGCTACGAGCAGTACGTC. Translated: CASSLTMGAEGYEQYV.

The chain recombines TRBV25-1 with TRBJ1-6; 7 nucleotides match TRBD1. Germline CDR1 MGHDK, CDR2 SYGVNS. This CDR3 region has 14 residues. Trimming removed 6 bases from V and 10 bases from J; junction bases left unmatched: 9. CDR3 amino acids: CASSLQGFGSPLHF. CDR3 in DNA: TGTGCCAGCAGCTTACAGGGGTTCGGGTCACCCCTCCACTTT.

V usage is TRBV3-1 (or the pseudogene TRBV3-2) and J usage is TRBJ2-3; perhaps TRBD1 as D (6 bases). Trimming removed 4 bases from V and 4 bases from J, with 21 bases in between. The CDR3 spans 17 residues. CDR1 and CDR2 (germline): LGHDT, YNNKEL (reference sequence). CDR3 residues: CASSPPTQGLIADTQYF. The DNA for the CDR3 is TGTGCCAGCAGCCCTCCAACACAGGGCCTGATAGCAGATACGCAGTATTTT.

The gene calls are TRBV5-1 and TRBJ2-7; possible D gene TRBD2, 6 bases. Germline V gene data show CDR1 as SGHRS and CDR2 as YFSETQ. The CDR3 totals 12 residues. The V and J ends lost 4 bases and 4 bases respectively, with 9 bases between them. In nucleotides, the CDR3 is TGCGCCAGCAGCGGCGGGGCTTACGAGCAGTACGTC. Its translation is CASSGGAYEQYV.

The chain links TRBV7-2 to TRBJ1-5; possible D gene TRBD1, 5 bases. Per the germline V gene, CDR1 is SGHTA and CDR2 is FQGNSA. CDR3 length: 18 amino acids. V lost 5 bases, J lost 1 base, and 21 bases lay in between. CDR3 bases: TGTGCCAGCAGCCCGGGCTATAGGGGATCAAGGAGCAATCAGCCCCAGCATTTT. This encodes CASSPGYRGSRSNQPQHF.

This chain uses TRBV5-1 with TRBJ1-6; D unclear. V was trimmed by 4 bases and J by 7 bases, leaving 15 bases between them. CDR1 is SGHRS and CDR2 is YFSETQ in the germline V gene. CDR3 length equals 15 residues. CDR3 sequence reads: CASSTDGRINSPLHF. Written as DNA, the CDR3 is TGCGCCAGCAGCACGGACGGAAGGATAAATTCACCCCTCCACTTT.